This TCR beta chain was sequenced during a study of shared clonotypes between healthy human individuals. Into CD45RA+ naive and CD45RA-negative memory subsets, the CD4+ cells were split. With V trimmed by 0 bases and J by 9 bases, 6 bases remained unmatched. CDR1 and CDR2 from the germline V gene are LGHNA and YSLEER. The CDR3 sequence is 15 residues long. About this clone itself: Its target is not known.

Notes on the study in general: Among several donors, about 5% of naive CD4 clonotypes were found in common.

Some clones are missing from TCRdb's copy, which holds only in-frame ones; the method was immunoSEQ multiplex PCR. The sample consists of 2,500,000 or so clones, 85% to 95% of them appearing once. The sample taken for sequencing was naive CD4+ T cells from PBMCs. Subset in this sample: CD45RA+ positively selected. This TCR derives from a man aged 18 to 30 in good health. Some clones in this sample may be carry-over from other donors' samples. V gene TRBV4-3 combines with J gene TRBJ2-1; the match to TRBD2 covers 9 bases. CDR3 loop: CASSQEVSGSGEQFF. In DNA, the CDR3 is TGCGCCAGCAGCCAAGAGGTTAGCGGGAGCGGTGAGCAGTTCTTC.